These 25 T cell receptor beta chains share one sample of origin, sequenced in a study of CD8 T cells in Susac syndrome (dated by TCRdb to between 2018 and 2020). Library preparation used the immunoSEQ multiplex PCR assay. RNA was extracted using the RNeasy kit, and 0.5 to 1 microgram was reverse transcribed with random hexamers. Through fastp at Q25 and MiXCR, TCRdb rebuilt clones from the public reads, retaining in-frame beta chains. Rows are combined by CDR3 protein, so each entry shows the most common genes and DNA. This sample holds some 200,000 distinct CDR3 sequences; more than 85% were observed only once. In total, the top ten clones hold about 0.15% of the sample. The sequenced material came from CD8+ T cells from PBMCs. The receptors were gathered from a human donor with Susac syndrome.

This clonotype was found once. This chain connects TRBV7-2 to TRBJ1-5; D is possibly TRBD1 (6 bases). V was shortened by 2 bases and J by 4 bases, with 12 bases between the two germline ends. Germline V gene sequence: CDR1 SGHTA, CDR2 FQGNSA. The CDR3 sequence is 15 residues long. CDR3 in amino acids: CASSLNGQLNQPQHF. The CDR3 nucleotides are TGTGCCAGCAGCTTAAATGGACAGCTTAATCAGCCCCAGCATTTT.

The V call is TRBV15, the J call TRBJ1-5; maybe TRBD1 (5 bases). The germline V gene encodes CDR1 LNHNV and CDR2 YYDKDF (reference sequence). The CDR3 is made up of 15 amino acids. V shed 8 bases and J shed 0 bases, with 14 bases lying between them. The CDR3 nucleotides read TGTGCCACCGACGACGGGGACTATAGCAATCAGCCCCAGCATTTT. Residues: CATDDGDYSNQPQHF.

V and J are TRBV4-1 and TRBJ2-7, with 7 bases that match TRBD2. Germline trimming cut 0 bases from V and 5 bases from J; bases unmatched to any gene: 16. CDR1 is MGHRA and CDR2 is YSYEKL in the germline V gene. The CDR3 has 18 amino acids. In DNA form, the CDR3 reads TGCGCCAGCAGCCAAGATCCCCCCTTTGGGGAGGGCCACCACGAGCAGTACTTC. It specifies CASSQDPPFGEGHHEQYF.

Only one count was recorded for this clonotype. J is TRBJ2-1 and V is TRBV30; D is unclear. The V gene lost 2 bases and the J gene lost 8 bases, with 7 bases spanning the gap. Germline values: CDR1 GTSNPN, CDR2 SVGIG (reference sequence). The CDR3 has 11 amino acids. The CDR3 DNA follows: TGTGCCTGGAGTTTAACTGATGAGCAGTTCTTC. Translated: CAWSLTDEQFF.

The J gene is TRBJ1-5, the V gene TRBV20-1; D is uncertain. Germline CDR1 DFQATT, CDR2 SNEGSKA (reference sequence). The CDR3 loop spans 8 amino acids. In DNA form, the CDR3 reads TGCAGGGCCGGGCCCCAGCATTTT. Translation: CRAGPQHF.

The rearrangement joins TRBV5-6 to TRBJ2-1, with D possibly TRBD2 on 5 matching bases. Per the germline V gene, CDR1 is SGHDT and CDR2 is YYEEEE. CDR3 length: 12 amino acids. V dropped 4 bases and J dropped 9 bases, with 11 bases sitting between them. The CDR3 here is CASSRYGGEQFF. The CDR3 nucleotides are TGTGCCAGCAGCCGATATGGAGGTGAGCAGTTCTTC.

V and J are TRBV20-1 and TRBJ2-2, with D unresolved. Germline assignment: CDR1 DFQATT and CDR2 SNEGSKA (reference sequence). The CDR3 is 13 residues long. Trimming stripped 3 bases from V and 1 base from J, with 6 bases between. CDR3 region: CSASLGNTGELFF. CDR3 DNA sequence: TGCAGTGCTAGTCTGGGGAACACCGGGGAGCTGTTTTTT.

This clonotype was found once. CDR3 DNA: TGTGCCAGCAGCGTACGGATCACCGGGGAGCTGTTTTTT. It codes for CASSVRITGELFF. The chain employs TRBV9 and TRBJ2-2; D is uncertain. CDR1 and CDR2 (germline): SGDLS, YYNGEE. The CDR3 sequence is 13 residues long. Trimming left V 1 base short and J 4 bases short, with 5 bases between.

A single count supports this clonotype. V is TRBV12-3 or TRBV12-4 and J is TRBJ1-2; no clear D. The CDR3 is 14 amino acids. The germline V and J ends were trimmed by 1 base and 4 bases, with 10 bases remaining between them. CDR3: CASSLGSGIYGYTF. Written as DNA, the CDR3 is TGTGCCAGCAGTTTAGGTAGCGGGATCTATGGCTACACCTTC.

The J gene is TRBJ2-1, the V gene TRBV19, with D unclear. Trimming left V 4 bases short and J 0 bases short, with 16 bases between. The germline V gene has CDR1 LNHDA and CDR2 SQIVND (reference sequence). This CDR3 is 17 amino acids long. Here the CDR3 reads CASSTDSGWSSYNEQFF. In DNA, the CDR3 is TGTGCCAGTAGTACTGACTCGGGTTGGAGCTCCTACAATGAGCAGTTCTTC.

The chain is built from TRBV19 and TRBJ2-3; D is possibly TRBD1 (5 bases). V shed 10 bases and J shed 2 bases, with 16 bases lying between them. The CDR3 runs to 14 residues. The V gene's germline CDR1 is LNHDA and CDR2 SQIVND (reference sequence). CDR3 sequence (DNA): TGTGCCACCAAGACAGCTATACTCACAGATACGCAGTATTTT. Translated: CATKTAILTDTQYF.

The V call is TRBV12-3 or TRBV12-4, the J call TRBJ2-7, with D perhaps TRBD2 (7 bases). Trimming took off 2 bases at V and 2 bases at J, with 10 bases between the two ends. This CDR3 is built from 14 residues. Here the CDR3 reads CASSLYGGPYEQYF. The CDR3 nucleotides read TGTGCCAGCAGTTTATACGGGGGGCCCTACGAGCAGTACTTC.

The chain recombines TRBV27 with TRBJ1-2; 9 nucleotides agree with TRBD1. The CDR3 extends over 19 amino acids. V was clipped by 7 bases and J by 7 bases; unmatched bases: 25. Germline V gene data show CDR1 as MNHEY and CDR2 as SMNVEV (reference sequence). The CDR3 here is CASTSRLDGTGIYRGGYTF. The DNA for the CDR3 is TGTGCCAGCACTTCTCGACTCGACGGGACAGGGATTTATAGAGGTGGCTACACCTTC.

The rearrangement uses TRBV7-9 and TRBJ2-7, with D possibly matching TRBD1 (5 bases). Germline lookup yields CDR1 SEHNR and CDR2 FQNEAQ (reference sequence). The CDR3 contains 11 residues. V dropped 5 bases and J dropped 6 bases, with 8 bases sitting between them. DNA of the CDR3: TGTGCCAGCAGCCTCCAGGGCGAGCAGTACTTC. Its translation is CASSLQGEQYF.

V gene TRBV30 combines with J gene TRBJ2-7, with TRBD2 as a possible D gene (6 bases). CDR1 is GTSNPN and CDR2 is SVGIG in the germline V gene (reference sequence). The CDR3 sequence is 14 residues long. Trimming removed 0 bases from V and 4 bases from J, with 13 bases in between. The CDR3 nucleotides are TGTGCCTGGAGTGTACTTGCGGGGTTTTACGAGCAGTACTTC. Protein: CAWSVLAGFYEQYF.

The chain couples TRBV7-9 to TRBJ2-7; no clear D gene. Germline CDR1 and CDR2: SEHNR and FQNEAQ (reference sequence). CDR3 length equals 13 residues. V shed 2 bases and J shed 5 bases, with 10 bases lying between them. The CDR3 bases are TGTGCCAGCAGCTTAAGCTCATATCACGAGCAGTACTTC. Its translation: CASSLSSYHEQYF.

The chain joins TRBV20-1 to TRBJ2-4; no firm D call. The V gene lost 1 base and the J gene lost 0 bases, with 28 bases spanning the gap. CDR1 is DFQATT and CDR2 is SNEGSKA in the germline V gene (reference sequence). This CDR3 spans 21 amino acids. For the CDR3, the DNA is TGCAGTGCTAGAGGCTTAGACCCTCGAGGCCAGCAGAACATAGCCAAAAACATTCAGTACTTC. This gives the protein CSARGLDPRGQQNIAKNIQYF.

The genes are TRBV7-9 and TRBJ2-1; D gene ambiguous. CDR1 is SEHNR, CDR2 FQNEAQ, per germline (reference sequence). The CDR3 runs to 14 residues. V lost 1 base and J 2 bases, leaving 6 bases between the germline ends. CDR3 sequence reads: CASSLVATYNEQFF. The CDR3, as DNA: TGTGCCAGCAGCTTAGTTGCTACCTACAATGAGCAGTTCTTC. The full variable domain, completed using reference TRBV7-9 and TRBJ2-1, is DTGVSQNPRHKITKRGQNVTFRCDPISEHNRLYWYRQTLGQGPEFLTYFQNEAQLEKSRLLSDRFSAERPKGSFSTLEIQRTEQGDSAMYLCASSLVATYNEQFFGPGTRLTVL.

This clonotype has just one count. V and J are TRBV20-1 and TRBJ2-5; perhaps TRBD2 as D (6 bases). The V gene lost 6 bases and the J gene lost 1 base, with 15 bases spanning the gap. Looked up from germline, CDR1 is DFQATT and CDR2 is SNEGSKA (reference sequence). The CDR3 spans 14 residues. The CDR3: CSAQTGTFQETQYF. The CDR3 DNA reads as TGCAGTGCCCAGACGGGGACTTTCCAAGAGACCCAGTACTTC.

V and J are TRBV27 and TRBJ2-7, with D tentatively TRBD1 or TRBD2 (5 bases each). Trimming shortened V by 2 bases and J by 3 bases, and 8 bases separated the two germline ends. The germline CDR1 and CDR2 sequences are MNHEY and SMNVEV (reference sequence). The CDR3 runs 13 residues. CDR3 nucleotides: TGTGCCAGCAGTTTAGGGACCTACTACGAGCAGTACTTC. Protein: CASSLGTYYEQYF.

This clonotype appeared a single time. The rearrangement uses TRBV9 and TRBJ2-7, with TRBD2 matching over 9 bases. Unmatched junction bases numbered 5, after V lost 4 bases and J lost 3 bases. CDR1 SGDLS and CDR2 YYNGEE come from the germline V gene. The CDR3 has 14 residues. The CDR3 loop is CASSSHSGSYEQYF. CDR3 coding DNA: TGTGCCAGCAGCTCCCATAGCGGGAGCTACGAGCAGTACTTC.

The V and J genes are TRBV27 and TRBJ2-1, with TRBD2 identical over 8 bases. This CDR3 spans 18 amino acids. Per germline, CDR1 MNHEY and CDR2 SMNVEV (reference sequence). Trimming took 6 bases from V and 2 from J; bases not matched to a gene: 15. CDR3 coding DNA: TGTGCCAGCAGAACGAACACCCCTACTAGCGGAGCCTACAATGAGCAGTTCTTC. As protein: CASRTNTPTSGAYNEQFF.

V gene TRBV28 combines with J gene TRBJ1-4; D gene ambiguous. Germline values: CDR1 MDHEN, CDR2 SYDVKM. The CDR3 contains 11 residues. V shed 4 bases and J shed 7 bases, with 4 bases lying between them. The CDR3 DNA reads TGTGCCAGCAGTTCGGGTGAAAAACTGTTTTTT. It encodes CASSSGEKLFF.

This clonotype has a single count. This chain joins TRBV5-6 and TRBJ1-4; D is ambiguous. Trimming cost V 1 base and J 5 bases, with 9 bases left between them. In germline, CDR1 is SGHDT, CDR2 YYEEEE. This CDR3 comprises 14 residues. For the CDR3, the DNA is TGTGCCAGCAGCTTGTGGCTGACGAATGAAAAACTGTTTTTT. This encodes CASSLWLTNEKLFF.

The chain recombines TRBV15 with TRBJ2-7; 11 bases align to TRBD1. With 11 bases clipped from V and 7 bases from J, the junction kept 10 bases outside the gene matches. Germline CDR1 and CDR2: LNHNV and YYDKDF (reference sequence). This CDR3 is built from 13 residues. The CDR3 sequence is CAVRGTGGDEQYF. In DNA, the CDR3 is TGTGCCGTACGCGGGACAGGGGGTGATGAGCAGTACTTC.